This paragraph reports one T cell receptor beta chain. No antigen is known for it. Described time point: week 5, during vaccination. Vaccination comprised doses that each held 300 ug of mutant IDH1 20-mer peptide, plus topical imiquimod. V lost 3 bases and J 4 bases, leaving 9 bases between the germline ends. CDR1 and CDR2 (germline): SNHLY, FYNNEI. The CDR3 is made up of 13 amino acids. This record belongs to a study of a mutant IDH1 vaccine in newly diagnosed glioma. Study-level background: Males made up approximately 62% and females approximately 38% of treated patients, whose mean age was around 41 years. Standard pretreatment was either radiotherapy, temozolomide, or, for most, radiochemotherapy with temozolomide.

Assay: immunoSEQ multiplex PCR; the TCRdb copy retains only in-frame clones and omits some. There are 40,000 to 65,000 clones in the sample; about three quarters occur only once, and 1.8% lies in the top ten. General study results and limits: Among top peripheral T cell clonotypes, changes seemed unrelated to pseudoprogression.

The rearrangement links TRBV2 to TRBJ1-2; D unresolved. The sequence was collected from a woman in her thirties or forties with glioma. Source: PBMCs, taken from a glioma patient whose treatment included an IDH1 peptide vaccine. CDR3 loop: CASSDSRLYGYTF. The DNA of the CDR3 is TGTGCCAGCAGTGATTCACGACTCTATGGCTACACCTTC.